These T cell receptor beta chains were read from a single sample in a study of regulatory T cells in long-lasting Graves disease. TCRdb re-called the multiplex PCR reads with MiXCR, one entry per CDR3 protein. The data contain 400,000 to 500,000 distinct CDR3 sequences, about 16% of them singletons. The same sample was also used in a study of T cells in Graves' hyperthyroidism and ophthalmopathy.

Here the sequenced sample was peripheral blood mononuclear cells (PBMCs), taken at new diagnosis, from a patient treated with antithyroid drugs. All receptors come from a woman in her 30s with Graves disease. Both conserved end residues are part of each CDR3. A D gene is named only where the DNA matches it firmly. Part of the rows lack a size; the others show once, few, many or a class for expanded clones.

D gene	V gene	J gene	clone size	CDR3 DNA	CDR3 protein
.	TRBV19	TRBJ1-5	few	TGTGCCAGTAGAGGACCGGGTAGGAGCAATCAGCCCCAGCATTTT	CASRGPGRSNQPQHF
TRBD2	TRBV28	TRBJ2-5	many	TGTGCCAGCAGTTTATCGGGTTTAGCGGGGGCCTTTAGGGAGACCCAGTACTTC	CASSLSGLAGAFRETQYF
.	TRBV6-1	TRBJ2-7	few	TGTGCCAGCAGTGGACACTACGAGCAGTACTTC	CASSGHYEQYF
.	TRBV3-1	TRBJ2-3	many	TGTGCCAGCAGCCATCATTATAGGGGGGAGGGAACAGATACGCAGTATTTT	CASSHHYRGEGTDTQYF
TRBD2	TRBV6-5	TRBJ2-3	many	TGTGCCAGCAGTTACCGGCGGACTAGCAGAACGCAGTATTTT	CASSYRRTSRTQYF
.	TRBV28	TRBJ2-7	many	TGTGCCAGCAGTCTAGGCGGAAACTACGAGCAGTACTTC	CASSLGGNYEQYF
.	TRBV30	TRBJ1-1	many	TGTGCCTGCGGGGACTCCGAAGCTTTCTTT	CACGDSEAFF
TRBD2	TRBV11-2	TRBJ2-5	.	TGTGCCAGCAGCTTGGGGAGCGGGAGATCGGAGACCCAGTACTTC	CASSLGSGRSETQYF
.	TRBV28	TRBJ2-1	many	TGTGCCAGCACCCTCGGATACAATGAGCAGTTCTTC	CASTLGYNEQFF
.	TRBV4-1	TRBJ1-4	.	TGCGCCAGCAGCCAAGATGCATTTGGTTCAGGGGCAACTAATGAAAAACTGTTTTTT	CASSQDAFGSGATNEKLFF
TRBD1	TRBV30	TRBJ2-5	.	TGTGCCTGGGGCGCTTTAGGGACAGGGGTTCCCAAAGAGACCCAGTACTTC	CAWGALGTGVPKETQYF
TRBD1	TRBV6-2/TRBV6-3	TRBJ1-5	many	TGTGCCAGCAGTGCACCAAACAGGGGTTCGGGACAGCCCCAGCATTTT	CASSAPNRGSGQPQHF
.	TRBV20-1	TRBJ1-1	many	TGCAGTGCTAGAGCCTCGGGAGGGATGAACACTGAAGCTTTCTTT	CSARASGGMNTEAFF
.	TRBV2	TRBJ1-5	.	TGTGCCAGCAGTTTAATGGGGCAGGGTGGGAGCAATCAGCCCCAGCATTTT	CASSLMGQGGSNQPQHF
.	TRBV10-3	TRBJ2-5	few	TGTGCCATCGAAACCCCAGACGGCCCAAACCAAGAGACCCAGTACTTC	CAIETPDGPNQETQYF
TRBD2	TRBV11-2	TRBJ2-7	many	TGTGCCAGCAGCTTAGTGAAGCGGGAGGGCCGCGAGCAGTACTTC	CASSLVKREGREQYF
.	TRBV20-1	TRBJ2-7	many	TGCAGTGCTAGAGGAAGACGGTCGACCTACGAGCAGTACTTC	CSARGRRSTYEQYF